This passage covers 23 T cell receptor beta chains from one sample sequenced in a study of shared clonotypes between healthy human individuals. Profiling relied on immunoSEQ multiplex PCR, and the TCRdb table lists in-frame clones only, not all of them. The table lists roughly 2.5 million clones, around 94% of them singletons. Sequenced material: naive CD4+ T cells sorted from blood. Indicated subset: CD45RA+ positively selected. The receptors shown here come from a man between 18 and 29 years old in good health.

This CDR3 reads CASSEADNKQYF. In DNA form, the CDR3 reads TGTGCCAGCAGTGAAGCAGACAATAAGCAGTACTTC. This chain joins TRBV6-1 and TRBJ2-7; D gene unclear. The CDR3 sequence is 12 residues long. Trimming cost V 0 bases and J 8 bases, with 8 bases left between them. Germline V gene lookup returns CDR1 MNHNS and CDR2 SASEGT.

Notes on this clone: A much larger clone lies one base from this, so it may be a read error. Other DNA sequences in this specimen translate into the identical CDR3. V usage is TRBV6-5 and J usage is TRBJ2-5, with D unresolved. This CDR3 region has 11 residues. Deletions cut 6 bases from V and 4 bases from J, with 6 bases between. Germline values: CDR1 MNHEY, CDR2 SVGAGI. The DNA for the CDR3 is TGTGCCAGCAGCCTAGGAGAGACCCAGTACTTC. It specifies CASSLGETQYF.

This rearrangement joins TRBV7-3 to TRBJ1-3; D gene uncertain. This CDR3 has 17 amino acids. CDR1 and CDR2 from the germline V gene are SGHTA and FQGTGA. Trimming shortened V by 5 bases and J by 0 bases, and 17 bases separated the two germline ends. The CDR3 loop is CASSLGPSGSSGNTIYF. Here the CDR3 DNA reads TGTGCCAGCAGCCTCGGACCATCGGGGTCCTCTGGAAACACCATATATTTT.

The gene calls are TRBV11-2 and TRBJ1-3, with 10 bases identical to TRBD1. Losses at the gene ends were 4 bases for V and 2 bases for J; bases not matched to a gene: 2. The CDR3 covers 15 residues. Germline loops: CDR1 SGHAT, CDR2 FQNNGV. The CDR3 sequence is CASSSGTGAGNTIYF. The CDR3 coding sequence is TGTGCCAGCAGCTCCGGGACAGGGGCTGGAAACACCATATATTTT.

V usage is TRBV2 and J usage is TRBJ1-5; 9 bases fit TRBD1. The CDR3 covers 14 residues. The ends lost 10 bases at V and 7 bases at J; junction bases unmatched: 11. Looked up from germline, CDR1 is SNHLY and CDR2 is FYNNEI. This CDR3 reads CATSDRGGQQPQHF. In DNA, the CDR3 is TGTGCCACCTCGGACAGGGGCGGGCAACAGCCCCAGCATTTT.

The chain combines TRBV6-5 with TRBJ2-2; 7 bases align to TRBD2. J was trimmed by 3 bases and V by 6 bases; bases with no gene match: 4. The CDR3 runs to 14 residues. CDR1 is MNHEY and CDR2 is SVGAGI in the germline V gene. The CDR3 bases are TGTGCCAGCAGAACCGGACTAGACACCGGGGAGCTGTTTTTT. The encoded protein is CASRTGLDTGELFF.

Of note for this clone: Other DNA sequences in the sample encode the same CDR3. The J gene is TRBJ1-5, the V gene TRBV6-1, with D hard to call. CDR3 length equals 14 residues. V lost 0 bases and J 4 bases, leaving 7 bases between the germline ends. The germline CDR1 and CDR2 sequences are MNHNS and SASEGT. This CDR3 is CASSEAQRNQPQHF. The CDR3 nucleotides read TGTGCCAGCAGTGAAGCCCAAAGAAATCAGCCCCAGCATTTT.

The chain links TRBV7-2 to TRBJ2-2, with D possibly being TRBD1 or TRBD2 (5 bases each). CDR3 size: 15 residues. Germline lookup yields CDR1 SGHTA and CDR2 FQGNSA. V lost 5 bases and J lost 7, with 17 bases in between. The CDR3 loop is CASSRGRANGGELFF. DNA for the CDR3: TGTGCCAGCAGCCGGGGACGGGCGAACGGCGGGGAGCTGTTTTTT.

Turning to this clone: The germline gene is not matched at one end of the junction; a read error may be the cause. The CDR3 bases are TGTGCCAGCAGCCTAGCCGGGCGGGACTCACCCCTCCACTTT. Its translation: CASSLAGRDSPLHF. The rearrangement joins TRBV7-2 to TRBJ1-6; perhaps TRBD1 as D (5 bases). The CDR3 consists of 14 residues. CDR1 and CDR2 from the germline V gene are SGHTA and FQGNSA.

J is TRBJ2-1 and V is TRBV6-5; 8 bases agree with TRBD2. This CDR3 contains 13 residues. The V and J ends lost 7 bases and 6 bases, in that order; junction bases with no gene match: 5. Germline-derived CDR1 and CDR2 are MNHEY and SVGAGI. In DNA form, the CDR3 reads TGTGCCAGCACTAGAAGCGGGGGCAATGAGCAGTTCTTC. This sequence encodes CASTRSGGNEQFF.

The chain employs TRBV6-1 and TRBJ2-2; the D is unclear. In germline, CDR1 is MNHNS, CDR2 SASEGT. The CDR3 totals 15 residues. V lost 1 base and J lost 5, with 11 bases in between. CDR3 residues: CASSEEGAWTGELFF. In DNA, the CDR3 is TGTGCCAGCAGTGAAGAAGGCGCTTGGACCGGGGAGCTGTTTTTT.

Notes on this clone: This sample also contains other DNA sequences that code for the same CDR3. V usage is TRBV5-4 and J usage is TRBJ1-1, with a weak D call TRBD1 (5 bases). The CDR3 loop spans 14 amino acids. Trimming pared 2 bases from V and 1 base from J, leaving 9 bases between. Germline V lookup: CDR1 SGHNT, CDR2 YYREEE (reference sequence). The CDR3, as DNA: TGTGCCAGCAGCTTAGGACAAACGAACACTGAAGCTTTCTTT. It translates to CASSLGQTNTEAFF.

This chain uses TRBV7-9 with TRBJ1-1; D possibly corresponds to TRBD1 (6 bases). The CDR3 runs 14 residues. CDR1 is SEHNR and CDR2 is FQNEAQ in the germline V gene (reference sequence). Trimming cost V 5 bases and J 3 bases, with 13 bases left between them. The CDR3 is CASSLTGTYTEAFF. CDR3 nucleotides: TGTGCCAGCAGCCTAACAGGGACTTACACTGAAGCTTTCTTT.

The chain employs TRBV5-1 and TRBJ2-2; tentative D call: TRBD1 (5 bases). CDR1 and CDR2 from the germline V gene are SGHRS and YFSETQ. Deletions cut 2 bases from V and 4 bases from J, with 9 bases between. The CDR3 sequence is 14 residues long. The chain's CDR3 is CASSFDSFTGELFF. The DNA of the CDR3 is TGCGCCAGCAGCTTCGACAGCTTCACCGGGGAGCTGTTTTTT.

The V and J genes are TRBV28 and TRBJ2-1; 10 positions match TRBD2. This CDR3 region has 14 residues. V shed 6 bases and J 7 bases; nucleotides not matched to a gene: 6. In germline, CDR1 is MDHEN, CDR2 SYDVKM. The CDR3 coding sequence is TGTGCCAGCAGGCTAGCGGGGGTTGGGAATGAGCAGTTCTTC. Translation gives CASRLAGVGNEQFF.

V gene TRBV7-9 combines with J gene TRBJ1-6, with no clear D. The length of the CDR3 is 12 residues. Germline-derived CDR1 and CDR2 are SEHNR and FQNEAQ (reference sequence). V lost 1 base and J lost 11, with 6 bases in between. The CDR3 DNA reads TGTGCCAGCAGCTTAGACAGCCCACCCCTCCACTTT. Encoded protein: CASSLDSPPLHF.

CDR3 protein: CASSSGTAHQPQHF. The CDR3 coding sequence is TGTGCCAGCAGTTCCGGGACAGCACATCAGCCCCAGCATTTT. The rearrangement links TRBV28 to TRBJ1-5; 7 bases are a match to TRBD1. Germline V lookup: CDR1 MDHEN, CDR2 SYDVKM. J was trimmed by 5 bases and V by 4 bases; bases with no gene match: 5. CDR3 size: 14 residues.

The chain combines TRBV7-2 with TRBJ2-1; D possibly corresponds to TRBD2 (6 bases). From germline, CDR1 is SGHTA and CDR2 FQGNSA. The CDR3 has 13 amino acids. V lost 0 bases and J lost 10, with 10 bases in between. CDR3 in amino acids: CASSLAGGWEQFF. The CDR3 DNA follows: TGTGCCAGCAGCTTAGCGGGGGGATGGGAGCAGTTCTTC.

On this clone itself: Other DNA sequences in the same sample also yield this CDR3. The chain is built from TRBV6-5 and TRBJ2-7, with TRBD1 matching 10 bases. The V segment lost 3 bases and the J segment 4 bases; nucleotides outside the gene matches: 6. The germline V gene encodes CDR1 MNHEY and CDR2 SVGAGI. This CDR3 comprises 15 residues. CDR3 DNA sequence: TGTGCCAGCAGTTATAGGGACAGGGGTACGTACGAGCAGTACTTC. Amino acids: CASSYRDRGTYEQYF.

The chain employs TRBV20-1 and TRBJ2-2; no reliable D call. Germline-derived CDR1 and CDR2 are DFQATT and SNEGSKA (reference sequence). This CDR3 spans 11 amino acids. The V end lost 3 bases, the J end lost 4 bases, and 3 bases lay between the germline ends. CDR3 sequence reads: CSASPTGELFF. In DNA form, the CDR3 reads TGCAGTGCTAGTCCCACCGGGGAGCTGTTTTTT.

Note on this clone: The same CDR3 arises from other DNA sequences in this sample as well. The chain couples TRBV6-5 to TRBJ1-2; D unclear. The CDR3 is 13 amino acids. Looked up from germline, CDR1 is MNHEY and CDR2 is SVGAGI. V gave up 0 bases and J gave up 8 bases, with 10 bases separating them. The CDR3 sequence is CASSYSEGRGYTF. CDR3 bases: TGTGCCAGCAGTTACTCGGAGGGAAGGGGCTACACCTTC.

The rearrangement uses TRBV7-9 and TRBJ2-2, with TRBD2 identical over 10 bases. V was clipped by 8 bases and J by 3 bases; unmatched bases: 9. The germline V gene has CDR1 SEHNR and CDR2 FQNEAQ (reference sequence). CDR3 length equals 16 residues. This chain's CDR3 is CASAEVAGGDTGELFF. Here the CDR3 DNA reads TGTGCCAGCGCCGAGGTAGCGGGAGGTGACACCGGGGAGCTGTTTTTT. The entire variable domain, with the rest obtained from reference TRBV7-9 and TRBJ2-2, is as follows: DTGVSQNPRHKITKRGQNVTFRCDPISEHNRLYWYRQTLGQGPEFLTYFQNEAQLEKSRLLSDRFSAERPKGSFSTLEIQRTEQGDSAMYLCASAEVAGGDTGELFFGEGSRLTVL.

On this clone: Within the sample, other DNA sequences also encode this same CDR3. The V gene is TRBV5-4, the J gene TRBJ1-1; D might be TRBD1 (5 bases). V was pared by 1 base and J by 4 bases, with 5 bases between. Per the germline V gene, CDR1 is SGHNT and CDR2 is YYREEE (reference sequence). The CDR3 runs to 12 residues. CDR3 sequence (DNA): TGTGCCAGCAGCTTGAGGGGCACTGAAGCTTTCTTT. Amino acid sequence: CASSLRGTEAFF.